This passage covers 17 T cell receptor beta chains from one sample sequenced in a study of blood T cells in healthy people across ages. A second about 7 to 12 cycle PCR used barcoded and J-beta primers. Via MiXCR, TCRdb re-called the 5' RACE reads, giving one row per CDR3 protein. The sample shows some 1.5 million distinct CDR3 sequences, roughly 28% of them seen only once. The sequenced material came from blood. The receptors were sampled from a woman in her twenties or thirties in good health.

The rearrangement uses TRBV4-3 and TRBJ2-3, with D perhaps matching TRBD2 (5 bases). With 1 base removed from V and 5 bases from J, the gap between germline ends came to 16 bases. The germline CDR1 and CDR2 sequences are LGHNA and YSLEER. The CDR3 has 16 amino acids. The CDR3 protein is CASSQGSSRSLDTQYF. In DNA form, the CDR3 reads TGCGCCAGCAGCCAAGGGTCTAGCAGGAGTTTAGATACGCAGTATTTT.

V and J are TRBV28 and TRBJ2-1; the D gene is possibly TRBD2 (5 bases). Germline-derived CDR1 and CDR2 are MDHEN and SYDVKM. The CDR3 runs 13 residues. Trimming removed 7 bases at V and 4 bases at J, with 11 bases between. Here the CDR3 DNA reads TGTGCCAGCAAGAGCGGAGAGTACAATGAGCAGTTCTTC. Translated, it gives CASKSGEYNEQFF.

CDR3 region: CSVGNPGREKLFF. In DNA form, the CDR3 reads TGCAGCGTGGGAAATCCGGGACGAGAAAAACTGTTTTTT. This sequence joins TRBV29-1 and TRBJ1-4; tentatively, D is TRBD1 (5 bases). Germline V gene sequence: CDR1 SQVTM, CDR2 ANQGSEA. With 6 bases removed from V and 8 bases from J, the gap between germline ends came to 16 bases. The CDR3 has 13 amino acids.

The chain combines TRBV2 with TRBJ2-1, with D possibly TRBD2 on 6 matching bases. CDR3 size: 15 residues. V gave up 1 base and J gave up 8 bases, with 15 bases separating them. Germline lookup yields CDR1 SNHLY and CDR2 FYNNEI. Written as DNA, the CDR3 is TGTGCCAGCAGTGAAGATGGACTATCGAGCGATGAGCAGTTCTTC. It specifies CASSEDGLSSDEQFF. Variable domain in full (rest from reference TRBV2 and TRBJ2-1): EPEVTQTPSHQVTQMGQEVILRCVPISNHLYFYWYRQILGQKVEFLVSFYNNEISEKSEIFDDQFSVERPDGSNFTLKIRSTKLEDSAMYFCASSEDGLSSDEQFFGPGTRLTVL.

The CDR3 is CASRGLAGEDQETQYF. Here the CDR3 DNA reads TGTGCCAGCAGGGGACTAGCGGGAGAGGACCAAGAGACCCAGTACTTC. This rearrangement joins TRBV2 to TRBJ2-5; TRBD2 matches at 14 bases. Trimming cost V 6 bases and J 0 bases; bases outside gene matches: 3. The CDR3 has 16 residues. Germline V gene sequence: CDR1 SNHLY, CDR2 FYNNEI.

Comments on this clonotype: The germline gene is not matched at one end of the junction; a read error may be the cause. The V gene is TRBV7-3, the J gene TRBJ2-6, with 7 positions matching TRBD1. The length of the CDR3 is 17 residues. The germline V gene has CDR1 SGHTA and CDR2 FQGTGA. The CDR3 spells CASSSPGQASGANVRTF. The DNA of the CDR3 is TGTGCCAGCAGCTCCCCCGGACAGGCCTCTGGGGCCAACGTCCGGACTTTC.

Many counts were recorded for this clonotype. The chain couples TRBV29-1 to TRBJ1-4; D uncertain. Trimming pared 0 bases from V and 8 bases from J, leaving 1 base between. Germline V gives CDR1 SQVTM, CDR2 ANQGSEA. This CDR3 comprises 10 residues. In DNA, the CDR3 is TGCAGCGTTGAAGAGGAAAAACTGTTTTTT. Protein: CSVEEEKLFF.

At least ten counts were recorded for this clonotype. This rearrangement joins TRBV7-9 to TRBJ2-3; 7 nucleotides line up with TRBD1. CDR1 is SEHNR, CDR2 FQNEAQ, per germline (reference sequence). Trimming at V came to 3 bases and at J to 4 bases, leaving 4 bases not matched to a gene. The CDR3 sequence is 14 residues long. The chain's CDR3 is CASSLGTDADTQYF. CDR3 nucleotides: TGTGCCAGCAGCTTGGGGACAGACGCAGATACGCAGTATTTT.

V usage is TRBV5-6 and J usage is TRBJ2-5, with 8 nucleotides matching TRBD1. Germline CDR1 is SGHDT and CDR2 is YYEEEE. CDR3 length: 15 amino acids. The V gene end was trimmed by 4 bases and the J gene end by 5 bases; junction bases not matched to a gene: 10. The CDR3 region is CASSAGQGWEETQYF. CDR3 in DNA: TGTGCCAGCAGCGCCGGACAGGGCTGGGAGGAGACCCAGTACTTC.

The genes are TRBV5-1 and TRBJ1-1, with D possibly matching TRBD1 (5 bases). Germline loops: CDR1 SGHRS, CDR2 YFSETQ. The CDR3 has 14 amino acids. Trimming removed 1 base at V and 4 bases at J, with 11 bases between. CDR3 residues: CASSLSSRATEAFF. CDR3 DNA: TGCGCCAGCAGCTTGTCCAGCAGGGCCACTGAAGCTTTCTTT.

The J gene is TRBJ2-3, the V gene TRBV5-1, with 10 bases lining up with TRBD2. The V gene end was trimmed by 5 bases and the J gene end by 1 base; junction bases not matched to a gene: 7. Germline-derived CDR1 and CDR2 are SGHRS and YFSETQ. The CDR3 length is 16 residues. The CDR3 region has the DNA TGCGCCAGCAGTACTAGGACTAGCGGACGCACAGATACGCAGTATTTT. This encodes CASSTRTSGRTDTQYF. The whole variable domain, remainder taken from reference TRBV5-1 and TRBJ2-3, is KAGVTQTPRYLIKTRGQQVTLSCSPISGHRSVSWYQQTPGQGLQFLFEYFSETQRNKGNFPGRFSGRQFSNSRSEMNVSTLELGDSALYLCASSTRTSGRTDTQYFGPGTRLTVL.

This chain uses TRBV7-6 with TRBJ2-4; TRBD2 aligns across 7 bases. There are 15 residues in the CDR3. Germline values: CDR1 SGHVS, CDR2 FNYEAQ. V shed 1 base, J shed 13 bases, and the junction held 13 bases outside the gene matches. The CDR3 protein is CASSLGGRIMNEQYF. The CDR3 DNA is TGTGCCAGCAGCTTAGGCGGGAGAATCATGAATGAGCAGTACTTC.

The V call is TRBV27, the J call TRBJ1-1; maybe TRBD1 (5 bases). Trimming removed 8 bases from V and 2 bases from J, with 15 bases in between. Germline-derived CDR1 and CDR2 are MNHEY and SMNVEV (reference sequence). This CDR3 spans 14 amino acids. The CDR3 protein is CASGRLQVNTEAFF. CDR3 nucleotides: TGTGCCAGCGGCCGTCTACAGGTTAACACTGAAGCTTTCTTT.

This clonotype was recorded at least ten times. The rearrangement joins TRBV12-3 or TRBV12-4 to TRBJ2-7; TRBD1 matches 7 bases. The CDR3 has 14 residues. Germline trimming cut 5 bases from V and 2 bases from J; bases unmatched to any gene: 6. CDR3 bases: TGTGCCAGCAGTGGGCAGGGGGTGACCTACGAGCAGTACTTC. This codes for CASSGQGVTYEQYF.

On this clonotype: Sequence at one end of the junction differs from germline and may be a read error. The chain links TRBV7-2 to TRBJ2-5; D uncertain. This CDR3 contains 14 residues. Germline V gives CDR1 SGHTA, CDR2 FQGNSA. The CDR3 coding sequence is TGTTCCAGCAGCTTAGTTTCTGCCCAAGAGACCCAGTACTTC. Residues: CSSSLVSAQETQYF.

The chain couples TRBV27 to TRBJ1-2, with a tentative D call TRBD1 (5 bases). The V and J ends lost 5 bases and 4 bases respectively, with 17 bases between them. Germline V CDR1 and CDR2: MNHEY, SMNVEV (reference sequence). The CDR3 totals 15 residues. The CDR3 region has the DNA TGTGCCAGCAGTCCTGGGGCCGCCTTGGGCTATGGCTACACCTTC. Amino acid sequence: CASSPGAALGYGYTF.

This clonotype was detected ten times or more. The chain has TRBV9 and TRBJ1-5, with D possibly being TRBD1 (5 bases). The germline V gene encodes CDR1 SGDLS and CDR2 YYNGEE. V was clipped by 2 bases and J by 2 bases, with 8 bases between them. This CDR3 is 14 amino acids long. CDR3 DNA: TGTGCCAGCAGCGTTACAGGTGGCAATCAGCCCCAGCATTTT. Amino acids: CASSVTGGNQPQHF.